The text below deals with one T cell receptor (beta chain). The antigen remains undetermined. This sample is drawn from a study of T cell repertoires in cytomegalovirus infection. Study overall: Indications of both CMV infection and matching HLA type were provided by public TCR beta signatures.

Per the germline V gene, CDR1 is SGHTA and CDR2 is FQGNSA. The CDR3 covers 13 residues. V was trimmed by 3 bases and J by 2 bases, leaving 5 bases between them. Study results and limitations: People with CMV and the relevant HLA were identified by cumulative public TCR beta family frequency.

Using its own MiXCR run on the reads, TCRdb lists one record per CDR3 protein. The sample has about 360,000 distinct CDR3 sequences, around 18% seen once; the top ten hold approximately 10%. The TCR originated in a human donor in good health (CMV status not recorded). Some clones in this sample may be carry-over from other donors' samples. J is TRBJ2-1 and V is TRBV7-2; D call uncertain. Input material: PBMCs. This CDR3 reads CASSLSPYNEQFF. CDR3 DNA sequence: TGTGCCAGCAGCTTGTCCCCCTACAATGAGCAGTTCTTC.